These T cell receptor beta chains were read from a single sample in a study of cytomegalovirus exposure and HLA in healthy donors. Sequenced by immunoSEQ multiplex PCR; TCRdb stores in-frame clones only, minus some. The data show 90,000 to 140,000 clones, around 72% seen once. The sequencing input was PBMCs. Receptors were obtained from a male donor in good health and CMV-seronegative. Both conserved end residues are part of each CDR3. The D gene is left open where the match is weak. The size of a clone is reported for some rows only, either as once, few or many, or as a class for expanded clones.

clone size | J gene | D gene | V gene | CDR3 protein | CDR3 DNA
NA | TRBJ2-7 | TRBD1 | TRBV19 | CALPGQTYEQYF | TGTGCCTTGCCGGGACAGACCTACGAGCAGTACTTC
NA | TRBJ2-2 | NA | TRBV7-2 | CASSYSPDTGELFF | TGTGCCAGCAGCTATTCACCAGACACCGGGGAGCTGTTTTTT
NA | TRBJ1-1 | NA | TRBV7-3 | CASSIRPEDEAFF | TGTGCCAGCAGCATCCGACCGGAGGATGAAGCTTTCTTT
few | TRBJ2-1 | TRBD1 | TRBV5-1 | CASSSSGTGSYNEQFF | TGCGCCAGCAGCTCATCCGGGACAGGGTCCTACAATGAGCAGTTCTTC
NA | TRBJ2-1 | TRBD2 | TRBV6-4 | CASSDGGTSSYNEQFF | TGTGCCAGCAGCGACGGTGGGACTAGCAGCTACAATGAGCAGTTCTTC
NA | TRBJ2-1 | TRBD1 | TRBV7-9 | CASSPDRAGRNEQFF | TGTGCCAGCAGCCCGGACAGGGCGGGAAGGAATGAGCAGTTCTTC
NA | TRBJ2-5 | TRBD1 | TRBV11-1 | CASSRGQGDQETQYF | TGTGCCAGCAGTAGGGGACAGGGGGACCAAGAGACCCAGTACTTC
NA | TRBJ2-1 | NA | TRBV4-1 | CASSQDRTGLYEQFF | TGCGCCAGCAGCCAAGACCGGACGGGACTTTATGAGCAGTTCTTC
NA | TRBJ2-5 | TRBD1 | TRBV28 | CASSSQGAGETQYF | TGTGCCAGCAGTTCGCAGGGGGCTGGGGAGACCCAGTACTTC
NA | TRBJ1-5 | NA | TRBV27 | CASSYGGASQPQHF | TGTGCCAGCAGTTACGGGGGGGCGAGTCAGCCCCAGCATTTT
NA | TRBJ1-1 | NA | TRBV7-9 | CASSFQEGTEAFF | TGTGCCAGCAGCTTTCAGGAGGGCACTGAAGCTTTCTTT
once | TRBJ2-3 | TRBD2 | TRBV14 | CASSQVGTTTDTQYF | TGTGCCAGCAGCCAAGTCGGGACTACCACAGATACGCAGTATTTT
NA | TRBJ2-1 | NA | TRBV19 | CASSMWRGGQFF | TGTGCCAGTAGTATGTGGAGAGGCGGGCAGTTCTTC
NA | TRBJ2-1 | TRBD2 | TRBV19 | CASTPGGTEYNEQFF | TGTGCCAGTACCCCGGGAGGGACGGAATACAATGAGCAGTTCTTC
NA | TRBJ2-1 | TRBD2 | TRBV5-1 | CASSAGGRAGSGQFF | TGCGCCAGCAGCGCGGGGGGGAGAGCGGGTTCGGGGCAGTTCTTC
NA | TRBJ1-2 | TRBD1 | TRBV2 | CASTDRGYGYTF | TGTGCCAGCACGGACAGGGGGTATGGCTACACCTTC
NA | TRBJ2-3 | NA | TRBV9 | CASSVDLATDTQYF | TGTGCCAGCAGCGTAGATCTAGCTACAGATACGCAGTATTTT
NA | TRBJ2-1 | TRBD1 | TRBV11-3 | CASSLEGTGTYNEQFF | TGTGCCAGCAGCTTAGAGGGGACAGGGACCTACAATGAGCAGTTCTTC
NA | TRBJ2-1 | NA | TRBV5-1 | CASSYLGAVGYNEQFF | TGCGCCAGCAGCTACCTGGGGGCCGTCGGGTACAATGAGCAGTTCTTC
NA | TRBJ1-1 | NA | TRBV5-1 | CASSLEAAPRAFF | TGCGCCAGCAGCTTGGAGGCAGCCCCTAGAGCTTTCTTT
NA | TRBJ1-1 | TRBD1 | TRBV29-1 | CTILGDRGEAFF | TGCACCATCTTGGGTGACAGGGGTGAAGCTTTCTTT
NA | TRBJ2-5 | NA | TRBV15 | CATSSNRGYQETQYF | TGTGCCACCAGCAGCAATAGGGGGTACCAAGAGACCCAGTACTTC
NA | TRBJ1-6 | TRBD1 | TRBV5-1 | CASHPGTGTISPLHF | TGCGCCAGCCATCCTGGGACAGGGACGATTTCACCCCTCCACTTT
NA | TRBJ1-2 | NA | TRBV19 | CASSPISTRYGYTF | TGTGCCAGTAGCCCCATTTCGACTCGCTATGGCTACACCTTC
NA | TRBJ2-5 | NA | TRBV11-3 | CASSLGAVETQYF | TGTGCCAGCAGCTTAGGGGCAGTGGAGACCCAGTACTTC
NA | TRBJ1-2 | NA | TRBV5-6 | CASSLEVAIEGYTF | TGTGCCAGCAGCTTAGAGGTTGCGATCGAAGGCTACACCTTC
NA | TRBJ2-3 | TRBD2 | TRBV4-3 | CASSQELAGAPEYTDTQYF | TGCGCCAGCAGCCAAGAGTTAGCGGGAGCCCCGGAGTACACAGATACGCAGTATTTT
once | TRBJ2-5 | TRBD2 | TRBV5-1 | CASSPNSGSGIETQYF | TGCGCCAGCAGCCCTAATAGCGGGTCTGGTATAGAGACCCAGTACTTC